These 3 T cell receptor beta chains came from one sample sequenced in a study of cytomegalovirus exposure and HLA in healthy donors. This PCR relied on a set of 60 Vbeta primers and 13 Jbeta primers. Sequencing was performed with immunoSEQ multiplex PCR; in TCRdb, only in-frame clones are kept and a portion is missing. The data hold about 95,000 clones, with 75% to 85% observed a single time. The material sequenced was PBMCs. The receptors originated from a middle-aged woman in good health and CMV-seronegative.

The table lists this clone with a few counts. The chain is built from TRBV10-3 and TRBJ1-1, with TRBD1 matching over 8 bases. Germline trimming cut 10 bases from V and 4 bases from J; bases unmatched to any gene: 5. Germline assignment: CDR1 ENHRY and CDR2 SYGVKD. CDR3 length: 12 residues. CDR3 region: CATRQGSTEAFF. CDR3 bases: TGTGCCACGAGACAGGGGAGCACTGAAGCTTTCTTT.

The V call is TRBV5-1, the J call TRBJ2-1; TRBD2 aligns across 10 bases. V lost 4 bases and J lost 7; bases outside the gene matches: 20. Germline V gives CDR1 SGHRS, CDR2 YFSETQ. CDR3 size: 19 residues. The CDR3 DNA sequence: TGCGCCAGCAGCCCGCGTGGGAGCGGGGGGGCATCAGGGTGGAATGAGCAGTTCTTC. Translation gives CASSPRGSGGASGWNEQFF.

The V gene is TRBV9, the J gene TRBJ2-3; 12 nucleotides agree with TRBD2. The CDR3 has 16 amino acids. Germline-derived CDR1 and CDR2 are SGDLS and YYNGEE. V trimming: 2 bases; J trimming: 5 bases; junction bases outside the gene matches: 6. This CDR3 reads CASSVLAGGQGDTQYF. DNA of the CDR3: TGTGCCAGCAGCGTTCTAGCGGGGGGGCAGGGAGATACGCAGTATTTT.